The 22 T cell receptor beta chains below all came from one sample that was sequenced in a study of blood T cell repertoires in COVID-19. Repertoires were generated with immunoSEQ multiplex PCR, while TCRdb's copy carries only in-frame clones and drops some. The profile shows 25,000 or so clones, 90% of them singletons. Specimen: peripheral blood. Receptor source: a man between 65 and 79 years old with acute or convalescent COVID-19.

The V call is TRBV10-3, the J call TRBJ2-1, with TRBD1 identical over 8 bases. This CDR3 has 15 amino acids. Germline V lookup: CDR1 ENHRY, CDR2 SYGVKD. V lost 3 bases and J lost 7; bases outside the gene matches: 8. CDR3 residues: CAISDGQGKLNEQFF. CDR3 coding DNA: TGTGCCATCAGTGATGGACAGGGAAAACTAAATGAGCAGTTCTTC.

The chain couples TRBV19 to TRBJ2-7; 14 bases line up with TRBD2. The ends lost 4 bases at V and 0 bases at J; junction bases unmatched: 2. The CDR3 spans 16 residues. Germline V lookup: CDR1 LNHDA, CDR2 SQIVND (reference sequence). In DNA form, the CDR3 reads TGTGCCAGTAGTACCGGGACTAGCGGGAGCTCCTACGAGCAGTACTTC. Translation: CASSTGTSGSSYEQYF. Full variable domain (rest looked up from reference TRBV19 and TRBJ2-7): DGGITQSPKYLFRKEGQNVTLSCEQNLNHDAMYWYRQDPGQGLRLIYYSQIVNDFQKGDIAEGYSVSREKKESFPLTVTSAQKNPTAFYLCASSTGTSGSSYEQYFGPGTRLTVT.

The rearrangement uses TRBV7-3 and TRBJ2-3, with TRBD2 matching over 8 bases. V gave up 6 bases and J gave up 1 base; unmatched junction bases: 3. This CDR3 has 14 amino acids. Looked up from germline, CDR1 is SGHTA and CDR2 is FQGTGA. The CDR3 coding sequence is TGTGCCAGCAGTCCTAGCGGGCGCACAGATACGCAGTATTTT. Protein sequence: CASSPSGRTDTQYF.

The chain joins TRBV24-1 to TRBJ1-2; 9 bases map to TRBD1. Trimming at V came to 2 bases and at J to 6 bases, leaving 9 bases not matched to a gene. The CDR3 spans 16 residues. Germline V gene sequence: CDR1 KGHDR, CDR2 SFDVKD. CDR3 loop: CATSDWGDRVKNGYTF. The DNA of the CDR3 is TGTGCCACCAGTGATTGGGGGGACAGGGTAAAGAATGGCTACACCTTC.

The chain couples TRBV7-2 to TRBJ2-7; weak D call: TRBD2 (6 bases). CDR1 and CDR2 from the germline V gene are SGHTA and FQGNSA. The CDR3 is 15 residues long. V gave up 3 bases and J gave up 8 bases, with 20 bases separating them. DNA of the CDR3: TGTGCCAGCAGCTTTGAAACTAGCCTCCCGGCGAAGCAGTACTTC. The encoded protein is CASSFETSLPAKQYF. Together with reference TRBV7-2 and TRBJ2-7, the CDR3 gives the full variable domain: GAGVSQSPSNKVTEKGKDVELRCDPISGHTALYWYRQSLGQGLEFLIYFQGNSAPDKSGLPSDRFSAERTGGSVSTLTIQRTQQEDSAVYLCASSFETSLPAKQYFGPGTRLTVT.

The chain links TRBV6-5 to TRBJ1-1; maybe TRBD1 (5 bases). The CDR3 runs 14 residues. Germline assignment: CDR1 MNHEY and CDR2 SVGAGI. Trimming pared 5 bases from V and 3 bases from J, leaving 13 bases between. The CDR3 region has the DNA TGTGCCAGCAGTACCCGGGGGGGGGACACTGAAGCTTTCTTT. Amino acids: CASSTRGGDTEAFF.

This chain connects TRBV18 to TRBJ2-6; 9 nucleotides line up with TRBD1. The CDR3 spans 18 residues. Germline CDR1 and CDR2: KGHSH and LQKENI. Unmatched junction bases numbered 7, after V lost 3 bases and J lost 1 base. This CDR3 is CASSPIGQGSSGANVLTF. In nucleotides, the CDR3 is TGTGCCAGCTCACCTATCGGACAGGGGAGTTCTGGGGCCAACGTCCTGACTTTC.

The rearrangement uses TRBV6-5 and TRBJ2-5; 8 nucleotides match TRBD2. Germline V gene data show CDR1 as MNHEY and CDR2 as SVGAGI. This CDR3 region has 12 residues. V was clipped by 6 bases and J by 3 bases; unmatched bases: 0. The CDR3 here is CASRAGEETQYF. The CDR3 coding sequence is TGTGCCAGCAGAGCGGGAGAAGAGACCCAGTACTTC.

CDR3 bases: TGTGCCAGCAGTCCCCTGTTCGAGAGTCCCTACGAGCAGTACTTC. It specifies CASSPLFESPYEQYF. This rearrangement joins TRBV6-5 to TRBJ2-7; D call uncertain. V gave up 5 bases and J gave up 2 bases, with 16 bases separating them. The CDR3 length is 15 residues. In germline, CDR1 is MNHEY, CDR2 SVGAGI.

The chain recombines TRBV7-3 with TRBJ2-1; TRBD2 agrees at 12 bases. The CDR3 runs 16 residues. Germline CDR1 and CDR2: SGHTA and FQGTGA. The ends lost 0 bases at V and 10 bases at J; junction bases unmatched: 7. The CDR3 DNA is TGTGCCAGCAGCTTAACGAGGACTAGCGGGAAGGAAGAGCAGTTCTTC. It encodes CASSLTRTSGKEEQFF.

V gene TRBV28 combines with J gene TRBJ1-1; D not certain. Germline V gives CDR1 MDHEN, CDR2 SYDVKM. The CDR3 has 12 amino acids. Trimming shortened V by 6 bases and J by 3 bases, and 8 bases separated the two germline ends. The CDR3 sequence is CASSPQYTEAFF. The CDR3 coding sequence is TGTGCCAGCAGCCCCCAATACACTGAAGCTTTCTTT.

The chain carries TRBV15 and TRBJ2-6; TRBD2 is a possible D gene (6 bases). Trimming shortened V by 7 bases and J by 4 bases, and 17 bases separated the two germline ends. CDR3 length equals 16 residues. Germline assignment: CDR1 LNHNV and CDR2 YYDKDF (reference sequence). The CDR3 region is CATNRGFTEGANVLTF. For the CDR3, the DNA is TGTGCCACCAACCGGGGGTTTACGGAGGGGGCCAACGTCCTGACTTTC.

The V call is TRBV18, the J call TRBJ1-4; unclear D gene. Germline V lookup: CDR1 KGHSH, CDR2 LQKENI. The CDR3 has 14 residues. The V gene lost 0 bases and the J gene lost 8 bases, with 10 bases spanning the gap. For the CDR3, the DNA is TGTGCCAGCTCACCACCGGCTGGAGGGGAAAAACTGTTTTTT. It codes for CASSPPAGGEKLFF.

The V gene is TRBV29-1, the J gene TRBJ2-7; TRBD1 matches at 8 bases. J lost 1 base, V lost 5 bases, and 4 bases had no gene match. The V gene's germline CDR1 is SQVTM and CDR2 ANQGSEA. This CDR3 is built from 13 residues. CDR3 residues: CSVRTGMSYEQYF. In nucleotides, the CDR3 is TGCAGCGTTCGGACAGGGATGTCCTACGAGCAGTACTTC.

The chain is built from TRBV10-1 and TRBJ2-7, with D possibly TRBD1 on 6 matching bases. Germline values: CDR1 WNHNN, CDR2 SYGVQD (reference sequence). The CDR3 consists of 15 residues. Trimming removed 6 bases at V and 1 base at J, with 16 bases between. This CDR3 is CASRDPGQSSYEQYF. The CDR3 DNA sequence: TGCGCCAGCAGGGACCCCGGACAGTCATCCTACGAGCAGTACTTC.

This clone was seen only a few times. V and J are TRBV5-1 and TRBJ1-2; the D gene is possibly TRBD1 (6 bases). This CDR3 contains 15 residues. The germline V gene has CDR1 SGHRS and CDR2 YFSETQ. Trimming shortened V by 1 base and J by 2 bases, and 12 bases separated the two germline ends. The CDR3 is CASSLSTGTNYGYTF. For the CDR3, the DNA is TGCGCCAGCAGCTTGAGTACAGGGACCAACTATGGCTACACCTTC.

The V gene is TRBV7-3, the J gene TRBJ2-7; possible D gene TRBD2, 6 bases. The CDR3 loop spans 15 amino acids. Germline V CDR1 and CDR2: SGHTA, FQGTGA. V was pared by 5 bases and J by 2 bases, with 16 bases between. The CDR3 DNA reads as TGTGCCAGCAGCGAAATGGCTAGCGAGACCTACGAGCAGTACTTC. It specifies CASSEMASETYEQYF.

The genes are TRBV5-1 and TRBJ1-2, with TRBD1 matching 8 bases. J gave up 3 bases and V 4 bases, and 8 bases lay outside the gene matches. The CDR3 has 15 residues. Per the germline V gene, CDR1 is SGHRS and CDR2 is YFSETQ. The DNA of the CDR3 is TGCGCCAGCAGCGAATATTTACAGGGGGACTATGGCTACACCTTC. This translates into CASSEYLQGDYGYTF.

This clone was counted a single time. The genes are TRBV5-6 and TRBJ1-4, with 9 bases that match TRBD1. Germline CDR1 and CDR2: SGHDT and YYEEEE. Trimming removed 4 bases from V and 0 bases from J; junction bases left unmatched: 10. CDR3 length: 18 residues. CDR3 sequence: CASSPRDRVFSTNEKLFF. In DNA, the CDR3 is TGTGCCAGCAGCCCCAGGGACAGGGTTTTTTCAACTAATGAAAAACTGTTTTTT.

The V call is TRBV7-2, the J call TRBJ2-1; maybe TRBD1 (7 bases). The CDR3 length is 13 residues. Trimming cost V 5 bases and J 8 bases, with 13 bases left between them. The germline V gene encodes CDR1 SGHTA and CDR2 FQGNSA. The DNA for the CDR3 is TGTGCCAGCAGCCTGGGCAGGGGGGATGAGCAGTTCTTC. Protein product: CASSLGRGDEQFF.

The gene calls are TRBV2 and TRBJ2-1, with 7 bases matching TRBD2. V was clipped by 6 bases and J by 1 base; unmatched bases: 33. The CDR3 totals 24 residues. In germline, CDR1 is SNHLY, CDR2 FYNNEI. This CDR3 reads CASRVFLGTAGTTPPPTSYNEQFF. The CDR3 DNA is TGTGCCAGCAGGGTTTTTCTCGGGACTGCCGGGACTACACCTCCCCCAACTTCCTACAATGAGCAGTTCTTC. Filled out from reference TRBV2 and TRBJ2-1, the complete variable domain reads EPEVTQTPSHQVTQMGQEVILRCVPISNHLYFYWYRQILGQKVEFLVSFYNNEISEKSEIFDDQFSVERPDGSNFTLKIRSTKLEDSAMYFCASRVFLGTAGTTPPPTSYNEQFFGPGTRLTVL.

J is TRBJ2-1 and V is TRBV5-4; 13 nucleotides align to TRBD2. The germline V gene encodes CDR1 SGHNT and CDR2 YYREEE (reference sequence). V shed 4 bases, J shed 5 bases, and the junction held 3 bases outside the gene matches. This CDR3 region has 15 residues. The CDR3 region has the DNA TGTGCCAGCAGCCAAGGGACTAGCGGGAACAATGAGCAGTTCTTC. Translated, it gives CASSQGTSGNNEQFF.